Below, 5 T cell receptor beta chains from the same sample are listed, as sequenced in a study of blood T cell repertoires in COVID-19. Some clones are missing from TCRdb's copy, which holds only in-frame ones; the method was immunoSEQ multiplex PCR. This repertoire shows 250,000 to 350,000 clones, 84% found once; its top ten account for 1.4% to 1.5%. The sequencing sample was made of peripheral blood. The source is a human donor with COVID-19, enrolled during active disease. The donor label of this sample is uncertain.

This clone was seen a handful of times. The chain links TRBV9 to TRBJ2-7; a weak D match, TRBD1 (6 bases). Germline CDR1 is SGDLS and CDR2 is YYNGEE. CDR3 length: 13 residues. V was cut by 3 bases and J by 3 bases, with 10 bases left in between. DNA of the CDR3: TGTGCCAGCAGCGACGGGACAAACTACGAGCAGTACTTC. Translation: CASSDGTNYEQYF.

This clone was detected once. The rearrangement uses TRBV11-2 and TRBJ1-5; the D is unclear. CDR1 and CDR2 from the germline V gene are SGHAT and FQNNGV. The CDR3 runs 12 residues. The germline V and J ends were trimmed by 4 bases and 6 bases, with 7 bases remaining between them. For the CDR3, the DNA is TGTGCCAGCAGCTCAAGCGGTCAGCCCCAGCATTTT. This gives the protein CASSSSGQPQHF.

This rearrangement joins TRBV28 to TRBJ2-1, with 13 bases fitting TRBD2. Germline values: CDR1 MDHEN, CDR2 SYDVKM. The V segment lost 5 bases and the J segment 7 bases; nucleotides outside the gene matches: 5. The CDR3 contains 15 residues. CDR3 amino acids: CASSIGTSGMNEQFF. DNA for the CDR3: TGTGCCAGCAGTATCGGGACTAGCGGGATGAATGAGCAGTTCTTC.

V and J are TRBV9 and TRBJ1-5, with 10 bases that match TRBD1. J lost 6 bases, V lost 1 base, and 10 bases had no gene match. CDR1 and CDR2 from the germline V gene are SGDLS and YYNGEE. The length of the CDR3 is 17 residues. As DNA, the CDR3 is TGTGCCAGCAGCGTAAATTCCGGGACAGGGGTTAGTCAGCCCCAGCATTTT. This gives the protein CASSVNSGTGVSQPQHF.

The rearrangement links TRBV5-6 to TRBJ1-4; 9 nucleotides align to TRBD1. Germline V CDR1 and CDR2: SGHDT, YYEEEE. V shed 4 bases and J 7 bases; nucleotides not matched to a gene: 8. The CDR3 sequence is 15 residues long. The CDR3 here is CASSLPGQGSEKLFF. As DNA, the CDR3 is TGTGCCAGCAGCCTTCCGGGACAGGGCAGTGAAAAACTGTTTTTT.